One and the same sample provided the 30 T cell receptor beta chains below, sequenced in a study of blood T cell repertoires in COVID-19. Method: immunoSEQ multiplex PCR; TCRdb's copy keeps in-frame clones and lacks some. Here the sample spans hundreds of thousands of clones, 85% being singletons. Sequences were obtained from PBMCs or T cells enriched from blood (not recorded which). These receptors were taken from a woman aged 30 to 39 who had been exposed to COVID-19.

The J gene is TRBJ2-4, the V gene TRBV3-1 (or the pseudogene TRBV3-2); maybe TRBD2 (6 bases). The germline V gene encodes CDR1 LGHDT and CDR2 YNNKEL (reference sequence). Trimming shortened V by 7 bases and J by 1 base, and 11 bases separated the two germline ends. CDR3 length: 14 amino acids. The CDR3 DNA reads as TGTGCCAGCACCGCGGGGAGGGCCAAAAACATTCAGTACTTC. Protein product: CASTAGRAKNIQYF.

The chain employs TRBV18 and TRBJ2-1; 7 positions match TRBD1. J lost 9 bases, V lost 3 bases, and 14 bases had no gene match. Per the germline V gene, CDR1 is KGHSH and CDR2 is LQKENI. The CDR3 totals 16 residues. CDR3: CASSPEGASGFIEQFF. CDR3 nucleotide sequence: TGTGCCAGCTCACCCGAGGGGGCTAGTGGCTTCATTGAGCAGTTCTTC.

This clone was seen only once. This chain uses TRBV6-1 with TRBJ1-5; D perhaps matches TRBD1 (6 bases). The V end was cut by 2 bases, the J end by 4 bases, with 18 bases between. The V gene's germline CDR1 is MNHNS and CDR2 SASEGT. CDR3 length: 17 residues. Here the CDR3 reads CASSEQLGTRGNQPQHF. The CDR3, as DNA: TGTGCCAGCAGTGAACAATTGGGGACAAGGGGAAATCAGCCCCAGCATTTT.

This chain links TRBV18 with TRBJ2-7; TRBD2 is a possible D gene (5 bases). Looked up from germline, CDR1 is KGHSH and CDR2 is LQKENI. The V and J ends lost 2 bases and 5 bases respectively, with 7 bases between them. This CDR3 region has 12 residues. CDR3 DNA sequence: TGTGCCAGCTCACCAGCGGGTCACGAGCAGTACTTC. The encoded protein is CASSPAGHEQYF.

This sequence joins TRBV7-9 and TRBJ2-7, with 7 bases fitting TRBD1. This CDR3 has 16 residues. V lost 1 base and J lost 3; bases outside the gene matches: 9. Germline V gives CDR1 SEHNR, CDR2 FQNEAQ (reference sequence). The CDR3 nucleotides are TGTGCCAGCAGCTTAGTAGGGACAGAATTTTTCTACGAGCAGTACTTC. Residues: CASSLVGTEFFYEQYF.

The rearrangement links TRBV28 to TRBJ2-1; 13 bases align to TRBD2. Trimming removed 8 bases from V and 9 bases from J; junction bases left unmatched: 4. The CDR3 is 13 residues long. Germline CDR1 reads MDHEN; CDR2 reads SYDVKM. The CDR3 DNA reads as TGTGCCAGCGGACTAGCGGGAGAGGGTGAGCAGTTCTTC. This gives the protein CASGLAGEGEQFF. The complete variable domain, with remaining parts taken from reference TRBV28 and TRBJ2-1, reads DVKVTQSSRYLVKRTGEKVFLECVQDMDHENMFWYRQDPGLGLRLIYFSYDVKMKEKGDIPEGYSVSREKKERFSLILESASTNQTSMYLCASGLAGEGEQFFGPGTRLTVL.

This rearrangement joins TRBV2 to TRBJ1-6, with 9 bases lining up with TRBD1. The CDR3 totals 11 residues. Germline CDR1 SNHLY, CDR2 FYNNEI. The V gene end was trimmed by 5 bases and the J gene end by 13 bases; junction bases not matched to a gene: 0. In nucleotides, the CDR3 is TGTGCCAGCAGTACAGGGGGCCCCCTCCACTTT. Translating gives CASSTGGPLHF.

CDR3 sequence: CASIWGRLSPLHF. The CDR3 nucleotides read TGTGCCAGCATTTGGGGCAGACTTTCACCCCTCCACTTT. The chain has TRBV6-5 and TRBJ1-6, with D tentatively TRBD1 (5 bases). With 7 bases removed from V and 9 bases from J, the gap between germline ends came to 13 bases. This CDR3 spans 13 amino acids. Germline V gene lookup returns CDR1 MNHEY and CDR2 SVGAGI.

In nucleotides, the CDR3 is TGTGCCAGCAGCCGACAGGGGGCCACCATATATTTT. Protein product: CASSRQGATIYF. The chain joins TRBV28 to TRBJ1-3; 10 bases line up with TRBD1. The germline V gene encodes CDR1 MDHEN and CDR2 SYDVKM. The CDR3 covers 12 residues. J gave up 9 bases and V 6 bases, and 2 bases lay outside the gene matches.

This rearrangement joins TRBV30 to TRBJ2-2, with 8 bases identical to TRBD2. The CDR3 has 15 residues. Trimming took 0 bases from V and 6 from J; bases not matched to a gene: 6. Per germline, CDR1 GTSNPN and CDR2 SVGIG (reference sequence). The DNA of the CDR3 is TGTGCCTGGAGTGTAGCCAGCGGGGGACCCGGGGAGCTGTTTTTT. This translates into CAWSVASGGPGELFF.

A single count supports this clone. The chain links TRBV13 to TRBJ1-6, with 10 bases lining up with TRBD1. CDR1 and CDR2 from the germline V gene are PRHDT and FYEKMQ (reference sequence). V lost 5 bases, J lost 9 bases, and 10 bases stayed unmatched. The CDR3 consists of 16 residues. The CDR3 DNA reads as TGTGCCAGCAGCCCAAGACAGGGGGCTCACGGTTCACCCCTCCACTTT. This encodes CASSPRQGAHGSPLHF.

The sample holds many counts of this clone. J is TRBJ1-2 and V is TRBV6-4; 7 bases agree with TRBD1. Germline V gene data show CDR1 as MRHNA and CDR2 as SNTAGT. The CDR3 has 14 residues. V trimming: 4 bases; J trimming: 6 bases; junction bases outside the gene matches: 8. CDR3 sequence (DNA): TGTGCCAGCAGTGCCACAGGGGATTACAATGGCTACACCTTC. As protein: CASSATGDYNGYTF.

The rearrangement links TRBV18 to TRBJ2-7; TRBD2 matches 8 bases. Unmatched junction bases numbered 11, after V lost 3 bases and J lost 1 base. The CDR3 consists of 17 residues. CDR1 and CDR2 (germline): KGHSH, LQKENI. CDR3 sequence reads: CASSPTRGGIRSYEQYF. Written as DNA, the CDR3 is TGTGCCAGCTCACCCACTCGCGGGGGGATTCGGTCCTACGAGCAGTACTTC.

The chain is built from TRBV3-1 (or the pseudogene TRBV3-2) and TRBJ1-4, with 12 bases aligning to TRBD1. The CDR3 contains 16 residues. J lost 4 bases, V lost 4 bases, and 4 bases had no gene match. Looked up from germline, CDR1 is LGHDT and CDR2 is YNNKEL (reference sequence). The CDR3 region has the DNA TGTGCCAGCAGCCCCGGGACAGGGGGCAATAATGAAAAACTGTTTTTT. Protein sequence: CASSPGTGGNNEKLFF.

This CDR3 is CASSQEVRGSYEQYF. CDR3 nucleotides: TGCGCCAGCAGCCAAGAAGTCAGGGGGTCCTACGAGCAGTACTTC. The rearrangement links TRBV4-1 to TRBJ2-7, with 7 bases that match TRBD1. Germline CDR1 reads MGHRA; CDR2 reads YSYEKL. The length of the CDR3 is 15 residues. Trimming removed 0 bases from V and 1 base from J; junction bases left unmatched: 3.

The chain joins TRBV9 to TRBJ2-2; TRBD1 agrees at 7 bases. Germline V gene sequence: CDR1 SGDLS, CDR2 YYNGEE. The CDR3 spans 13 residues. After removal of 4 bases from V and 9 bases from J, the junction contained 6 bases not matched to a gene. The CDR3 bases are TGTGCCAGCAGCATCGGGACAGCTAGGGAGCTGTTTTTT. It codes for CASSIGTARELFF.

This rearrangement joins TRBV4-2 to TRBJ1-4, with D hard to call. V lost 1 base and J lost 0, with 6 bases in between. Germline loops: CDR1 LGHNA, CDR2 YNFKEQ. This CDR3 has 15 residues. The CDR3 sequence is CASSQGEATNEKLFF. The CDR3 DNA sequence: TGTGCCAGCAGCCAAGGGGAGGCAACTAATGAAAAACTGTTTTTT.

CDR3 loop: CASSPTLTNRPQDTQYF. CDR3 DNA sequence: TGTGCCAGCTCACCTACCCTGACTAACCGTCCCCAAGATACGCAGTATTTT. V gene TRBV18 combines with J gene TRBJ2-3; D may be TRBD2 (5 bases). The CDR3 has 17 residues. The germline V gene encodes CDR1 KGHSH and CDR2 LQKENI. V was shortened by 3 bases and J by 5 bases, with 21 bases between the two germline ends.

The V and J genes are TRBV7-9 and TRBJ1-5; 7 bases align to TRBD1. V was pared by 5 bases and J by 4 bases, with 8 bases of the junction left unmatched. CDR1 is SEHNR, CDR2 FQNEAQ, per germline (reference sequence). This CDR3 contains 15 residues. In DNA form, the CDR3 reads TGTGCCAGCAGCAACCGACAGGGAGAAAATCAGCCCCAGCATTTT. This codes for CASSNRQGENQPQHF.

The chain employs TRBV28 and TRBJ2-1, with 10 bases that match TRBD1. The CDR3 is 14 residues long. J was trimmed by 7 bases and V by 7 bases; bases with no gene match: 7. Per germline, CDR1 MDHEN and CDR2 SYDVKM. CDR3 sequence reads: CASTRDRGRNEQFF. CDR3 coding DNA: TGTGCCAGCACCCGGGACAGGGGTAGGAATGAGCAGTTCTTC.

V usage is TRBV28 and J usage is TRBJ1-6; tentatively, D is TRBD1 (5 bases). The length of the CDR3 is 15 residues. V was cut by 3 bases and J by 4 bases, with 10 bases left in between. CDR1 is MDHEN and CDR2 is SYDVKM in the germline V gene. DNA for the CDR3: TGTGCCAGCAGTTTTAGCGGACAATATAATTCACCCCTCCACTTT. This translates into CASSFSGQYNSPLHF.

The chain recombines TRBV5-4 with TRBJ2-2; 7 positions match TRBD2. J gave up 6 bases and V 0 bases, and 5 bases lay outside the gene matches. The CDR3 is 15 residues long. The germline V gene has CDR1 SGHNT and CDR2 YYREEE (reference sequence). The CDR3 loop is CASSLVSGVAGELFF. CDR3 DNA sequence: TGTGCCAGCAGCTTGGTGAGCGGGGTCGCCGGGGAGCTGTTTTTT.

This clone was found once. The chain uses TRBV30 and TRBJ1-5, with 9 nucleotides matching TRBD1. CDR1 GTSNPN and CDR2 SVGIG come from the germline V gene (reference sequence). J lost 5 bases, V lost 2 bases, and 4 bases had no gene match. The CDR3 extends over 14 amino acids. CDR3 coding DNA: TGTGCCTGGAGTTTCCGGGACAGGGATCAGCCCCAGCATTTT. This translates into CAWSFRDRDQPQHF.

The chain links TRBV28 to TRBJ1-6; no clear D gene. Deletions cut 5 bases from V and 8 bases from J, with 16 bases between. Germline-derived CDR1 and CDR2 are MDHEN and SYDVKM. CDR3 length: 15 amino acids. The CDR3 nucleotides read TGTGCCAGCAGTCCCCCGGGGTCAGTGGATTCACCCCTCCACTTT. As protein: CASSPPGSVDSPLHF. Full variable domain (remainder filled in from reference TRBV28 and TRBJ1-6): DVKVTQSSRYLVKRTGEKVFLECVQDMDHENMFWYRQDPGLGLRLIYFSYDVKMKEKGDIPEGYSVSREKKERFSLILESASTNQTSMYLCASSPPGSVDSPLHFGNGTRLTVT.

This clone was found a few times. The DNA for the CDR3 is TGCGCCAGCAGTTACTCCGGGACTAGCGGGGGGGAGACCCAGTACTTC. Translation gives CASSYSGTSGGETQYF. The chain couples TRBV4-1 to TRBJ2-5; 15 bases match TRBD2. J lost 5 bases, V lost 6 bases, and 7 bases had no gene match. Germline CDR1 is MGHRA and CDR2 is YSYEKL. CDR3 size: 16 residues.

The genes are TRBV5-1 and TRBJ1-2; the match to TRBD1 covers 7 bases. The germline gives CDR1 SGHRS, CDR2 YFSETQ. CDR3 size: 14 residues. J was trimmed by 4 bases and V by 0 bases; bases with no gene match: 3. Written as DNA, the CDR3 is TGCGCCAGCAGCTTGGGGGACAGCCTCTATGGCTACACCTTC. It yields the protein CASSLGDSLYGYTF.

V is TRBV5-1 and J is TRBJ2-3; D is perhaps TRBD2 (6 bases). The CDR3 consists of 16 residues. Looked up from germline, CDR1 is SGHRS and CDR2 is YFSETQ. V was pared by 2 bases and J by 1 base, with 14 bases between. The CDR3 nucleotides are TGCGCCAGCAGCTTCGGGAGAGGGCTGGGCACAGATACGCAGTATTTT. This sequence encodes CASSFGRGLGTDTQYF. Using reference TRBV5-1 and TRBJ2-3 for the parts outside the CDR3, the full variable domain is KAGVTQTPRYLIKTRGQQVTLSCSPISGHRSVSWYQQTPGQGLQFLFEYFSETQRNKGNFPGRFSGRQFSNSRSEMNVSTLELGDSALYLCASSFGRGLGTDTQYFGPGTRLTVL.

The chain joins TRBV12-5 to TRBJ1-1, with D unresolved. The CDR3 extends over 13 amino acids. CDR1 and CDR2 from the germline V gene are LGHNT and FRNRAP. Trimming pared 4 bases from V and 4 bases from J, leaving 10 bases between. CDR3 sequence reads: CASGSREVTEAFF. Written as DNA, the CDR3 is TGTGCTAGTGGTTCGAGAGAGGTCACTGAAGCTTTCTTT. Full variable domain (rest looked up from reference TRBV12-5 and TRBJ1-1): DARVTQTPRHKVTEMGQEVTMRCQPILGHNTVFWYRQTMMQGLELLAYFRNRAPLDDSGMPKDRFSAEMPDATLATLKIQPSEPRDSAVYFCASGSREVTEAFFGQGTRLTVV.

This chain links TRBV4-2 with TRBJ2-5; 11 bases match TRBD2. The V and J ends lost 2 bases and 5 bases, in that order; junction bases with no gene match: 16. Germline loops: CDR1 LGHNA, CDR2 YNFKEQ. The CDR3 runs 19 residues. The DNA of the CDR3 is TGTGCCAGCAGCCAACGGAGGTTAGCGGGGGGGCGGATTACGGAGACCCAGTACTTC. Translation gives CASSQRRLAGGRITETQYF.

V and J are TRBV7-2 and TRBJ2-7, with TRBD1 identical over 8 bases. V shed 5 bases and J 2 bases; nucleotides not matched to a gene: 8. CDR1 is SGHTA and CDR2 is FQGNSA in the germline V gene. This CDR3 is built from 15 residues. CDR3 DNA sequence: TGTGCCAGCAGCCTCAATCAGGGGGCCGCCTACGAGCAGTACTTC. This encodes CASSLNQGAAYEQYF.